The 10 T cell receptor beta chains listed next were all sequenced from one sample in a study of molecular identifiers for immune sequencing clone quantification. In TCRdb, the PCR reads were re-called with MiXCR into one record per CDR3 protein. The sample records some 680,000 distinct CDR3 sequences, around 25% being singletons. Sequences were obtained from naive CD8+ T cells from blood, with Jurkat cell RNA spiked in. Subset described: FACS-sorted CD8+CD4-CCR7+CD45RA+ naive T cells. The receptors here all came from a human donor in good health. Some libraries in this study had Jurkat cell RNA spiked in.

At least ten counts were recorded for this clonotype. The V gene is TRBV5-1, the J gene TRBJ2-5; D might be TRBD1 (6 bases). V was pared by 4 bases and J by 5 bases, with 18 bases between. This CDR3 contains 15 residues. Looked up from germline, CDR1 is SGHRS and CDR2 is YFSETQ. CDR3 nucleotides: TGCGCCAGCAGCACTCATCAAACAGGGATGGAGACCCAGTACTTC. This translates into CASSTHQTGMETQYF.

This clonotype was observed at least ten times. The gene calls are TRBV7-9 and TRBJ1-1, with D perhaps TRBD1 (5 bases). V dropped 6 bases and J dropped 4 bases, with 9 bases sitting between them. The germline V gene has CDR1 SEHNR and CDR2 FQNEAQ (reference sequence). The length of the CDR3 is 12 residues. CDR3 amino acids: CASRTTGTEAFF. The CDR3 nucleotides read TGTGCCAGCAGGACCACAGGCACTGAAGCTTTCTTT.

This clonotype was counted ten times or more. This sequence joins TRBV14 and TRBJ1-1; D may be TRBD1 (6 bases). Trimming cost V 1 base and J 3 bases, with 12 bases left between them. In germline, CDR1 is SGHDN, CDR2 FVKESK. This CDR3 has 15 amino acids. CDR3 sequence reads: CASSQVSGADTEAFF. The CDR3 DNA reads TGTGCCAGCAGCCAAGTATCAGGGGCGGACACTGAAGCTTTCTTT. Filled out from reference TRBV14 and TRBJ1-1, the complete variable domain reads EAGVTQFPSHSVIEKGQTVTLRCDPISGHDNLYWYRRVMGKEIKFLLHFVKESKQDESGMPNNRFLAERTGGTYSTLKVQPAELEDSGVYFCASSQVSGADTEAFFGQGTRLTVV.

This clonotype was seen ten or more times. This chain uses TRBV28 with TRBJ2-1; D not certain. The germline gives CDR1 MDHEN, CDR2 SYDVKM. The V and J ends lost 2 bases and 6 bases respectively, with 11 bases between them. This CDR3 is 14 amino acids long. CDR3 loop: CASSLLAPVNEQFF. CDR3 DNA: TGTGCCAGCAGTTTACTCGCCCCAGTCAATGAGCAGTTCTTC.

This clonotype was observed many times. V is TRBV20-1 and J is TRBJ1-1, with 7 bases fitting TRBD1. V shed 4 bases and J 1 base; nucleotides not matched to a gene: 12. Germline V CDR1 and CDR2: DFQATT, SNEGSKA (reference sequence). There are 16 residues in the CDR3. CDR3 bases: TGCAGTGCTACCGACAGGGTTTTCGACCCGAACACTGAAGCTTTCTTT. Protein product: CSATDRVFDPNTEAFF.

The rearrangement joins TRBV7-6 to TRBJ2-5, with D perhaps matching TRBD1 (6 bases). The CDR3 has 15 residues. V gave up 5 bases and J gave up 2 bases, with 15 bases separating them. Germline lookup yields CDR1 SGHVS and CDR2 FNYEAQ. Written as DNA, the CDR3 is TGTGCCAGCAGCACACCAACAGGGTGGCAAGAGACCCAGTACTTC. Its translation is CASSTPTGWQETQYF.

Concerning this clonotype: At one end, the junction sequence differs from germline, possibly due to a read error. The genes are TRBV2 and TRBJ2-3; 7 bases line up with TRBD1. This CDR3 spans 17 amino acids. The germline gives CDR1 SNHLY, CDR2 FYNNEI. CDR3 DNA sequence: TGTGCCGGCAGCGACAGGGATTTCAGCCTTAAGGGAGATACGCAGTATTTT. Translating gives CAGSDRDFSLKGDTQYF. The variable domain in full, completed from reference TRBV2 and TRBJ2-3, reads EPEVTQTPSHQVTQMGQEVILRCVPISNHLYFYWYRQILGQKVEFLVSFYNNEISEKSEIFDDQFSVERPDGSNFTLKIRSTKLEDSAMYFCAGSDRDFSLKGDTQYFGPGTRLTVL.

The V and J genes are TRBV27 and TRBJ2-7; 7 nucleotides agree with TRBD2. In germline, CDR1 is MNHEY, CDR2 SMNVEV (reference sequence). CDR3 length: 16 amino acids. Losses at the gene ends were 2 bases for V and 0 bases for J; bases not matched to a gene: 7. DNA for the CDR3: TGTGCCAGCAGTTTAAGTTGGAGCGGGACCTCCTACGAGCAGTACTTC. Translated, it gives CASSLSWSGTSYEQYF.

This chain connects TRBV24-1 to TRBJ2-1, with 8 bases that match TRBD2. J lost 4 bases, V lost 4 bases, and 8 bases had no gene match. The length of the CDR3 is 16 residues. Germline values: CDR1 KGHDR, CDR2 SFDVKD. In DNA, the CDR3 is TGTGCCACCAGTGACTCGCGGGAGGACCGATACAATGAGCAGTTCTTC. It specifies CATSDSREDRYNEQFF.

In DNA form, the CDR3 reads TGTGCCCGCCGTACCGCGCGCGGGGGACCCGATCCGCAGTATTTT. This gives the protein CARRTARGGPDPQYF. The chain joins TRBV6-2 or TRBV6-3 to TRBJ2-3, with 7 bases fitting TRBD2. CDR3 length equals 15 residues. The V and J ends lost 11 bases and 10 bases, in that order; junction bases with no gene match: 21. Germline CDR1 MNHEY, CDR2 SVGEGT.